Below, 21 T cell receptor beta chains from the same sample are listed, as sequenced in a study of T cells after yellow fever vaccination. TCRdb ran MiXCR on the 5' RACE reads and lists one entry per CDR3 protein. Among about 500,000 distinct CDR3 sequences listed, less than 20% were seen once. Sequenced material: PBMCs, taken about 5 days after the first yellow fever vaccination. The receptor source for this set is a man between 18 and 29 years old who received the YFV17D yellow fever vaccine.

This clonotype occurred a few times. The rearrangement uses TRBV3-1 and TRBJ2-5; D might be TRBD2 (5 bases). Germline V gene sequence: CDR1 LGHDT, CDR2 YNNKEL (reference sequence). The CDR3 runs to 13 residues. The V end was cut by 2 bases, the J end by 3 bases, with 7 bases between. The CDR3 spells CASSQMREETQYF. In nucleotides, the CDR3 is TGTGCCAGCAGCCAAATGAGGGAAGAGACCCAGTACTTC.

The chain recombines TRBV12-3 or TRBV12-4 with TRBJ1-2; D possibly corresponds to TRBD1 (6 bases). V lost 3 bases, J lost 7 bases, and 12 bases lay in between. This CDR3 has 13 residues. This CDR3 is CASSLKGDRGYTF. The CDR3 nucleotides read TGTGCCAGCAGTTTGAAGGGGGACCGTGGCTACACCTTC.

This clonotype was observed a handful of times. The CDR3 DNA reads TGCGCCAGCAGCCAAGAGCAGACAGCCACAGATACGCAGTATTTT. Translating it yields CASSQEQTATDTQYF. V gene TRBV4-1 combines with J gene TRBJ2-3; perhaps TRBD1 as D (5 bases). The V end was cut by 0 bases, the J end by 2 bases, with 9 bases between. The CDR3 has 15 amino acids. Germline CDR1 MGHRA, CDR2 YSYEKL.

The chain recombines TRBV9 with TRBJ1-2; 8 bases are a match to TRBD1. CDR1 and CDR2 (germline): SGDLS, YYNGEE. This CDR3 contains 15 residues. Trimming removed 0 bases from V and 8 bases from J; junction bases left unmatched: 9. The CDR3 sequence: CASSVATAGGWGYTF. In nucleotides, the CDR3 is TGTGCCAGCAGCGTAGCCACGGCAGGGGGCTGGGGCTACACCTTC.

This clonotype was seen a handful of times. CDR3 amino acids: CASSAGTPGNEKLFF. The CDR3, as DNA: TGCGCCAGCAGCGCCGGGACGCCGGGAAATGAAAAACTGTTTTTT. The gene calls are TRBV5-1 and TRBJ1-4; D may be TRBD1 (5 bases). CDR3 length: 15 amino acids. Per germline, CDR1 SGHRS and CDR2 YFSETQ. V was shortened by 4 bases and J by 5 bases, with 15 bases between the two germline ends.

The chain employs TRBV4-1 and TRBJ2-1; 7 nucleotides line up with TRBD2. The V segment lost 3 bases and the J segment 8 bases; nucleotides outside the gene matches: 7. This CDR3 is built from 14 residues. Germline values: CDR1 MGHRA, CDR2 YSYEKL. The CDR3 region is CASSHPGGLDEQFF. CDR3 bases: TGCGCCAGCAGCCATCCGGGGGGTTTGGATGAGCAGTTCTTC.

The chain joins TRBV5-1 to TRBJ2-4, with D perhaps being TRBD1 or TRBD2 (5 bases each). Trimming left V 4 bases short and J 5 bases short, with 13 bases between. Germline CDR1 is SGHRS and CDR2 is YFSETQ. This CDR3 has 14 amino acids. This CDR3 reads CASSRWGRENIQYF. CDR3 bases: TGCGCCAGCAGCAGGTGGGGACGGGAAAACATTCAGTACTTC.

This clonotype showed up just a few times. This CDR3 reads CASSPGQERGYTF. DNA of the CDR3: TGTGCCAGCAGTCCCGGGCAGGAGCGTGGCTACACCTTC. This chain links TRBV27 with TRBJ1-2; D call uncertain. V shed 5 bases and J shed 7 bases, with 14 bases lying between them. The length of the CDR3 is 13 residues. Germline V gives CDR1 MNHEY, CDR2 SMNVEV (reference sequence).

The chain joins TRBV20-1 to TRBJ2-7; D remains unclear. V lost 3 bases, J lost 0 bases, and 6 bases lay in between. Germline CDR1 is DFQATT and CDR2 is SNEGSKA (reference sequence). The CDR3 is 12 amino acids. DNA of the CDR3: TGCAGTGCTAGCTACTACTCCTACGAGCAGTACTTC. It is translated as CSASYYSYEQYF.

The chain recombines TRBV9 with TRBJ2-3; TRBD2 matches 7 bases. The ends lost 0 bases at V and 2 bases at J; junction bases unmatched: 3. The germline gives CDR1 SGDLS, CDR2 YYNGEE. The CDR3 contains 15 residues. In DNA form, the CDR3 reads TGTGCCAGCAGCGTAGACGGGGGGATCACAGATACGCAGTATTTT. Its translation is CASSVDGGITDTQYF. Using reference TRBV9 and TRBJ2-3 for the parts outside the CDR3, the full variable domain is DSGVTQTPKHLITATGQRVTLRCSPRSGDLSVYWYQQSLDQGLQFLIQYYNGEERAKGNILERFSAQQFPDLHSELNLSSLELGDSALYFCASSVDGGITDTQYFGPGTRLTVL.

This clonotype was found many times. The chain uses TRBV29-1 and TRBJ1-2; D unresolved. CDR1 is SQVTM and CDR2 is ANQGSEA in the germline V gene. Trimming pared 2 bases from V and 2 bases from J, leaving 9 bases between. This CDR3 region has 13 residues. This CDR3 reads CSVERPRNYGYTF. The CDR3 DNA reads as TGCAGCGTTGAACGCCCCAGGAACTATGGCTACACCTTC.

This clonotype was counted only a few times. The chain is built from TRBV4-1 and TRBJ2-3; D remains ambiguous. From germline, CDR1 is MGHRA and CDR2 YSYEKL. Trimming removed 1 base from V and 6 bases from J, with 11 bases in between. There are 14 residues in the CDR3. CDR3 sequence reads: CASSQVTERDTQYF. The CDR3 bases are TGCGCCAGCAGCCAAGTTACGGAGAGGGATACGCAGTATTTT.

The chain is built from TRBV6-5 and TRBJ2-7, with TRBD1 identical over 9 bases. Germline assignment: CDR1 MNHEY and CDR2 SVGAGI. V gave up 2 bases and J gave up 2 bases; unmatched junction bases: 4. The CDR3 has 15 amino acids. CDR3 bases: TGTGCCAGCAGTTACGACGGGACAGGGACCTACGAGCAGTACTTC. Its translation: CASSYDGTGTYEQYF.

In its sample, this clonotype was seen a few times. The chain joins TRBV20-1 to TRBJ2-4, with 9 bases that match TRBD1. V shed 3 bases and J 7 bases; nucleotides not matched to a gene: 16. Germline V gene sequence: CDR1 DFQATT, CDR2 SNEGSKA (reference sequence). The CDR3 length is 17 residues. The DNA of the CDR3 is TGCAGTGCTAGTGGGAAGGATCCTGGGACAGGGTATAACATTCAGTACTTC. Translating it yields CSASGKDPGTGYNIQYF.

This chain connects TRBV6-2 or TRBV6-3 to TRBJ2-7; no definite D call. V gave up 6 bases and J gave up 2 bases, with 8 bases separating them. The CDR3 contains 12 residues. Germline values: CDR1 MNHEY, CDR2 SVGEGT. The CDR3 spells CASRGTTYEQYV. For the CDR3, the DNA is TGTGCCAGCAGGGGCACAACCTACGAGCAGTACGTC.

This chain connects TRBV29-1 to TRBJ1-1; D gene uncertain. Germline values: CDR1 SQVTM, CDR2 ANQGSEA. The CDR3 extends over 13 amino acids. V lost 4 bases and J lost 0, with 9 bases in between. The CDR3 sequence is CSVGPPMNTEAFF. The CDR3 bases are TGCAGCGTTGGCCCTCCGATGAACACTGAAGCTTTCTTT.

The J gene is TRBJ2-3, the V gene TRBV4-1; no reliable D call. Germline V gene sequence: CDR1 MGHRA, CDR2 YSYEKL. The CDR3 runs 16 residues. Trimming left V 8 bases short and J 6 bases short, with 24 bases between. The CDR3 sequence: CASRPAVGPERDTQYF. The DNA of the CDR3 is TGCGCCAGCCGCCCGGCGGTGGGTCCTGAGAGGGATACGCAGTATTTT.

This clonotype showed up just a few times. The chain uses TRBV18 and TRBJ1-2; 10 positions match TRBD1. CDR1 and CDR2 (germline): KGHSH, LQKENI. V lost 3 bases and J lost 5; bases outside the gene matches: 9. The CDR3 spans 16 residues. The CDR3 coding sequence is TGTGCCAGCTCACCTGCCGGGGACAGGGGACAGTATGGCTACACCTTC. Protein: CASSPAGDRGQYGYTF.

This clonotype was detected a few times. The V call is TRBV20-1, the J call TRBJ2-1, with 9 positions matching TRBD2. Trimming cost V 4 bases and J 2 bases; bases outside gene matches: 3. Germline V gene sequence: CDR1 DFQATT, CDR2 SNEGSKA (reference sequence). CDR3 length equals 14 residues. CDR3 nucleotides: TGCAGTGCTATAGCGGGGGTGACCTACAATGAGCAGTTCTTC. Translating gives CSAIAGVTYNEQFF.

This clonotype turned up a few times. This chain joins TRBV12-3 or TRBV12-4 and TRBJ2-2, with 9 bases that match TRBD2. V was pared by 3 bases and J by 5 bases, with 1 base of the junction left unmatched. The CDR3 is made up of 14 amino acids. This CDR3 reads CASSFLAGTGELFF. The CDR3 DNA reads TGTGCCAGCAGTTTCCTAGCGGGGACCGGGGAGCTGTTTTTT.

J is TRBJ1-1 and V is TRBV5-1; D ambiguous. Germline-derived CDR1 and CDR2 are SGHRS and YFSETQ. The V end was cut by 0 bases, the J end by 4 bases, with 13 bases between. The CDR3 is 15 residues long. The CDR3 bases are TGCGCCAGCAGCTTGGGAACGGCAGAGATCACTGAAGCTTTCTTT. Its translation is CASSLGTAEITEAFF.